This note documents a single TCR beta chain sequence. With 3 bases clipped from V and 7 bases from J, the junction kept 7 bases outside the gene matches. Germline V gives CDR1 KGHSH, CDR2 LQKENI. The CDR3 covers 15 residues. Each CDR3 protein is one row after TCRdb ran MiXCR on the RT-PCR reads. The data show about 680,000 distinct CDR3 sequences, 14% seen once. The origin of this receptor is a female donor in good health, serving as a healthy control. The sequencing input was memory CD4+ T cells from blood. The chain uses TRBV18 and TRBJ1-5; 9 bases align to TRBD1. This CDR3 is CASSPGTGQGQPQHF. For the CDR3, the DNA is TGTGCCAGCTCACCCGGGACAGGGCAGGGGCAGCCCCAGCATTTT.